Listed below are T cell receptor beta chains from one sample, sequenced in a study of T cells after yellow fever vaccination. TCRdb itself ran the 5' RACE reads through MiXCR, one entry per CDR3 protein. Among about 500,000 distinct CDR3 sequences listed, less than 20% were seen once. The source material was PBMCs, sampled 5 days after the first yellow fever vaccination. The source of these receptors is a young man who received the YFV17D yellow fever vaccine. The CDR3 runs from the conserved cysteine through the conserved F or W. A D gene is named only where the DNA matches it firmly. Where a row states a size, it is once, few, many or the class of an expanded clone; other rows omit it.

v_call	d_call	clone_size	j_call	cdr3_aa	cdr3_nt
TRBV15	.	.	TRBJ1-3	CATSTGLGASSGNTIYF	TGTGCCACCAGCACTGGCCTAGGGGCGAGCTCTGGAAACACCATATATTTT
TRBV7-2	.	few	TRBJ1-6	CASSAGRASYSPLHF	TGTGCCAGCAGCGCGGGACGGGCGTCGTATTCACCCCTCCACTTT
TRBV19	TRBD1	.	TRBJ1-6	CASSRRGGAGNSPLHF	TGTGCCAGTAGTAGAAGAGGGGGCGCGGGGAATTCACCCCTCCACTTT
TRBV4-2	.	many	TRBJ1-1	CASSHQPVGIMNTEAFF	TGTGCCAGCAGCCACCAACCTGTGGGAATTATGAACACTGAAGCTTTCTTT
TRBV20-1	.	few	TRBJ1-4	CSASDPRGTNEKLFF	TGCAGTGCTTCTGACCCAAGAGGAACTAATGAAAAACTGTTTTTT
TRBV7-2	TRBD2	.	TRBJ2-3	CASSSTRGGAIFDTQYF	TGTGCCAGCAGCTCAACCCGGGGGGGGGCCATTTTCGATACGCAGTATTTT
TRBV29-1	.	.	TRBJ2-2	CSSQGGNTGELFF	TGCAGCTCGCAAGGAGGGAACACCGGGGAGCTGTTTTTT
TRBV4-2	.	.	TRBJ2-5	CASSQREDPSAQTQYF	TGTGCCAGCAGCCAACGTGAAGATCCCAGCGCCCAGACCCAGTACTTC
TRBV2	.	.	TRBJ2-2	CASSESGGVLTGELFF	TGTGCCAGCAGTGAATCCGGCGGGGTCCTTACCGGGGAGCTGTTTTTT
TRBV6-5	.	few	TRBJ2-4	CASSYSTSTDQRNIQYF	TGTGCCAGCAGTTACTCGACGTCCACGGATCAACGGAACATTCAGTACTTC
TRBV4-1	.	few	TRBJ1-1	CASSQKNRVTEAFF	TGCGCCAGCAGCCAAAAGAACAGGGTTACTGAAGCTTTCTTT
TRBV6-5	.	.	TRBJ1-5	CASSYGRGAQPQHF	TGTGCCAGCAGTTATGGCAGGGGTGCTCAGCCCCAGCATTTT
TRBV24-1	TRBD2	.	TRBJ2-1	CATTGAGGPGNEQFF	TGTGCCACCACCGGAGCGGGGGGGCCTGGGAATGAGCAGTTCTTC
TRBV19	.	few	TRBJ1-1	CASGGRREAFF	TGTGCCAGTGGTGGACGGCGGGAAGCTTTCTTT
TRBV15	.	.	TRBJ1-1	CATSRALTRAFF	TGTGCCACCAGCAGAGCCTTGACACGAGCTTTCTTT
TRBV24-1	.	.	TRBJ2-5	CATSPGHPKETQYF	TGTGCCACCTCCCCCGGACATCCCAAAGAGACCCAGTACTTC
TRBV27	.	.	TRBJ1-2	CASSSYREVYGYTF	TGTGCCAGCAGTTCTTACAGGGAAGTTTATGGCTACACCTTC
TRBV6-2/TRBV6-3	TRBD1	.	TRBJ2-5	CASLYHPSLSIKPTGGQETQYF	TGTGCCAGCCTTTACCATCCTTCGTTGAGTATCAAACCGACAGGGGGCCAAGAGACCCAGTACTTC
TRBV6-2/TRBV6-3	TRBD1	few	TRBJ2-7	CASSFYRGSSYEQYF	TGTGCCAGCAGTTTCTACAGGGGAAGCTCCTACGAGCAGTACTTC
TRBV24-1	.	.	TRBJ2-1	CATSDAGLPGSNEQFF	TGTGCCACCAGTGATGCTGGACTCCCGGGGTCCAATGAGCAGTTCTTC
TRBV11-2	.	few	TRBJ1-1	CASSSLQGWGEAFF	TGTGCCAGCAGCTCCCTACAGGGATGGGGTGAAGCTTTCTTT
TRBV20-1	TRBD1	.	TRBJ2-7	CSASATGPYEQYF	TGCAGTGCTTCTGCGACAGGGCCGTACGAGCAGTACTTC
TRBV30	.	few	TRBJ2-7	CAWSVRANEQYF	TGTGCCTGGAGTGTGAGAGCTAACGAGCAGTACTTC
TRBV7-9	.	few	TRBJ1-1	CASSLTAPGTEAFF	TGTGCCAGCAGCTTAACGGCGCCAGGGACAGAAGCTTTCTTT
TRBV5-1	TRBD2	few	TRBJ2-1	CASSRTSGQNNEQFF	TGCGCCAGCAGCCGGACTAGCGGGCAAAACAATGAGCAGTTCTTC
TRBV20-1	TRBD1	.	TRBJ2-5	CSARGPRGRETQYF	TGCAGTGCTAGAGGACCCAGGGGGCGGGAGACCCAGTACTTC
TRBV28	.	.	TRBJ2-2	CASTSLGFAGELFF	TGTGCCAGCACCTCTCTTGGTTTCGCCGGGGAGCTGTTTTTT
TRBV3-1	TRBD2	few	TRBJ2-2	CASSQVSLRLAGTGELFF	TGTGCCAGCAGCCAAGTTTCTCTACGTCTAGCGGGGACCGGGGAGCTGTTTTTT
TRBV30	.	.	TRBJ1-5	CACKGRGDQPQHF	TGTGCCTGCAAGGGGAGGGGGGATCAGCCCCAGCATTTT
TRBV25-1	.	few	TRBJ2-5	CASRTREFQETQYF	TGTGCCAGTAGGACAAGAGAGTTCCAAGAGACCCAGTACTTC
TRBV9	.	.	TRBJ2-1	CASSGGGVGHEQFF	TGTGCCAGCAGCGGGGGGGGCGTCGGACATGAGCAGTTCTTC
TRBV6-2/TRBV6-3	.	.	TRBJ1-6	CASSSLRLGRVNSPLHF	TGTGCCAGCAGTTCTCTTCGACTTGGCAGGGTGAATTCACCCCTCCACTTT
TRBV12-3/TRBV12-4	TRBD2	few	TRBJ2-1	CASSFFGEERGASVDNEQFF	TGTGCCAGCAGTTTCTTCGGGGAGGAGCGGGGGGCCTCCGTGGACAATGAGCAGTTCTTC
TRBV10-1	.	.	TRBJ1-1	CASSDSGRNTEAFF	TGCGCCAGCAGTGACTCGGGAAGAAACACTGAAGCTTTCTTT
TRBV9	.	.	TRBJ1-1	CASSVDGGTEAFF	TGTGCCAGCAGCGTAGATGGGGGGACTGAAGCTTTCTTT
TRBV6-5	.	.	TRBJ1-6	CASSFLGGNSPLHF	TGTGCCAGCAGTTTCCTAGGCGGAAATTCACCCCTCCACTTT
TRBV20-1	TRBD2	few	TRBJ2-5	CSASGAGVQETQYF	TGCAGTGCTAGTGGGGCGGGAGTCCAAGAGACCCAGTACTTC
TRBV20-1	TRBD2	few	TRBJ2-1	CSARRGGNNEQFF	TGCAGTGCGAGACGCGGGGGAAATAATGAGCAGTTCTTC
TRBV12-3/TRBV12-4	.	.	TRBJ1-6	CASSLGGALGSPLHF	TGTGCCAGCAGTTTGGGGGGGGCGCTCGGGTCACCCCTCCACTTT
TRBV7-9	.	.	TRBJ2-5	CASSLPGLQETQYF	TGTGCCAGCAGCTTACCGGGACTTCAGGAGACCCAGTACTTC
TRBV7-8	.	few	TRBJ2-2	CASSLGAALNTGELFF	TGTGCCAGCAGCTTAGGTGCGGCCCTTAACACCGGGGAGCTGTTTTTT
TRBV27	TRBD1	.	TRBJ1-2	CASRWTGEYGYTF	TGTGCCAGCAGATGGACAGGGGAGTATGGCTACACCTTC
TRBV7-9	.	.	TRBJ1-1	CASSLVQGQNTEAFF	TGTGCCAGCAGCTTAGTACAGGGACAGAACACTGAAGCTTTCTTT
TRBV3-1	TRBD1	few	TRBJ1-6	CASSQPRQGRNNSPLHF	TGTGCCAGCAGCCAACCTAGACAGGGGAGGAATAATTCACCCCTCCACTTT
TRBV7-8	TRBD1	few	TRBJ1-1	CASSARDRESEAFF	TGTGCCAGCAGCGCGCGGGACAGGGAATCTGAAGCTTTCTTT
TRBV5-1	TRBD1	few	TRBJ2-1	CASSVGTENYNEQFF	TGCGCCAGCAGCGTGGGGACAGAAAACTACAATGAGCAGTTCTTC
TRBV20-1	.	.	TRBJ2-7	CSASSPAYEQYF	TGCAGTGCTAGTTCCCCGGCCTACGAGCAGTACTTC
TRBV5-1	.	.	TRBJ1-1	CASSLTRVMNTEAFF	TGCGCCAGCAGCTTGACCAGGGTGATGAACACTGAAGCTTTCTTT